The clone carrying this T cell receptor (beta chain) was detected ten times or more. The sample is drawn from a study of metastatic and nonmetastatic thyroid tumors. Looking at the study overall: Malignant thyroid and benign thyroid patients provided blood and tumor or nodule tissue whose repertoires were compared.

The CDR3 loop spans 15 amino acids. Unmatched junction bases numbered 3, after V lost 3 bases and J lost 4 bases. Germline lookup yields CDR1 SGHNT and CDR2 YENEEA. Source study methods: What underpinned the distant-metastasis classifier for papillary thyroid cancer was the set of CDR3 differences across clinicopathological groups. TCRdb re-analyzed the PCR reads using MiXCR. These V and J calls rely on TCRdb rather than the paper's analysis. The table has about 33,000 clones, over 15% seen once. Thyroid surgery had not been preceded by any treatment in any patient. This clonotype was obtained from a female donor with papillary thyroid cancer or a benign thyroid nodule (not recorded which). Some clones in this sample may be carry-over from other donors' samples. Material: blood. J is TRBJ2-1 and V is TRBV11-3; 10 positions agree with TRBD1. CDR3 nucleotide sequence: TGTGCCAGCAGCTTTGGGACAGGGGAGTACAATGAGCAGTTCTTC. Translation gives CASSFGTGEYNEQFF.